This T cell receptor (beta chain) was obtained from a study of shared clonotypes between healthy human individuals. The assay was immunoSEQ multiplex PCR, and TCRdb's table has in-frame clones only and misses some. The data show over 400,000 clones, about 96% seen once. This clone was observed once. This CDR3 comprises 15 residues. With 2 bases removed from V and 4 bases from J, the gap between germline ends came to 11 bases. Per germline, CDR1 MNHNS and CDR2 SASEGT. The study separated CD4+ cells into CD45RA+ naive and CD45RA-negative memory subsets. This receptor was obtained from a woman under 40 in good health. This chain uses TRBV6-1 with TRBJ2-2, with D unresolved. Input material: naive CD4+ T cells sorted from blood. Subset defined: CD45RA+ positively selected. CDR3 bases: TGTGCCAGCAGTGAAATTCCCGCTACCACCGGGGAGCTGTTTTTT. It codes for CASSEIPATTGELFF.